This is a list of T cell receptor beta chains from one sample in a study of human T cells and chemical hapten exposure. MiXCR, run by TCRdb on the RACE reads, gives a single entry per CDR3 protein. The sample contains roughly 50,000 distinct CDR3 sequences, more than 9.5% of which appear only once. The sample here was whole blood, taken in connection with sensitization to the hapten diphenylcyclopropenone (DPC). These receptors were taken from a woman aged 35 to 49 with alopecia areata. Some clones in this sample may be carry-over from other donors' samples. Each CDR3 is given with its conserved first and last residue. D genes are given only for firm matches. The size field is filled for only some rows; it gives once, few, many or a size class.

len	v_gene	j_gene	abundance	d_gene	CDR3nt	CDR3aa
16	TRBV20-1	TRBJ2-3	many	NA	TGCAGTGCTAGAGCGGTCAAGGGGCCGGGCACAGATACGCAGTATTTT	CSARAVKGPGTDTQYF
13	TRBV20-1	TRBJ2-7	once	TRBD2	TGCAGTGCTAGATGGGACTATACCTACGAGCAGTACTTC	CSARWDYTYEQYF
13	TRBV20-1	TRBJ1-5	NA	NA	TGCAGTGCTTGGGGAGGAATCAATCAGCCCCAGCATTTT	CSAWGGINQPQHF
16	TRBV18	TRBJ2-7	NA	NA	TGTGCCAGCTCACCACTCCGGCCAGAAAGCTCCTACGAGCAGTACTTC	CASSPLRPESSYEQYF
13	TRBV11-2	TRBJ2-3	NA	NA	TGTGTCAGCAGCCCCCGACTAGAAGCTCACGGGTATTTT	CVSSPRLEAHGYF
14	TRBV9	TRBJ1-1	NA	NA	TGTGCCAGCAGCGCGGGACAAGTCGGAACTGAAGCTTTCTTT	CASSAGQVGTEAFF
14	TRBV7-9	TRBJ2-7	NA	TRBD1	TGTGCCAGCAGCCCCCGGGACAGGGGCTACGAGCAGTACTTC	CASSPRDRGYEQYF
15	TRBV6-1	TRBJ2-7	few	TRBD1	TGTGCCAGCAGTGAAGCGGGTCAGGGGGCACGGGAGCAGTACTTC	CASSEAGQGAREQYF
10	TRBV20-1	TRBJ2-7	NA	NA	TGCAGTGCTAAGGCGTGGGAGCAGTACTTC	CSAKAWEQYF
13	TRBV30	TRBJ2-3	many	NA	TGTGCCTGGAGCGCTACTAGCACAGATACGCAGTATTTT	CAWSATSTDTQYF
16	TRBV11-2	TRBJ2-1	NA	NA	TGTGCCAGCAGCTCTTACGACAGGACCTCTGGGAATGAGCAGTTCTTC	CASSSYDRTSGNEQFF
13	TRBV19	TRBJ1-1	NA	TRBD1	TGTGCCAGTAGTGCACAGGGGAGGACTGAAGCTTTCTTT	CASSAQGRTEAFF
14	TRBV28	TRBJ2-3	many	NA	TGTGCCAGCAGTTTAGCGGTCGGGGCGGATACGCAGTATTTT	CASSLAVGADTQYF
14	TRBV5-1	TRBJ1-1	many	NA	TGCGCCAGCAGCTGGGGGGTGGAAAACACTGAAGCTTTCTTT	CASSWGVENTEAFF
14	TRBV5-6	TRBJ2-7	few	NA	TGTGCCAGCAGCTCCGCGGGAATCTCCTACGAGCAGTACTTC	CASSSAGISYEQYF
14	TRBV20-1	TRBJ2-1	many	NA	TGCAGTGCTAGAGATGTCGGCTTATACAATGAGCAGTTCTTC	CSARDVGLYNEQFF
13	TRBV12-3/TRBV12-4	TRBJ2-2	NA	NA	TGTGCCAGCACCTTGGGGGGCACCGGGGAGCTGTTTTTT	CASTLGGTGELFF
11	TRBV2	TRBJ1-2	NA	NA	TGTGCCAGCAGTACCGGTTATGGCTACACCTTC	CASSTGYGYTF
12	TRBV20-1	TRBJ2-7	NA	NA	TGCAGTGCTAGCGGGGAAACCTACGAGCAGTACTTC	CSASGETYEQYF
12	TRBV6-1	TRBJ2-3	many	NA	TGTGCCAGCAGTGCTCTGGGGGATACGCAGTATTTT	CASSALGDTQYF
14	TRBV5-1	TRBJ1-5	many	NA	TGCGCCAGCAGCTTCGGTCCCGCATATCAGCCCCAGCATTTT	CASSFGPAYQPQHF
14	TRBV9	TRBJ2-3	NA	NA	TGTGCCAGCAGCGTAGCCCTCTCCACAGATACGCAGTATTTT	CASSVALSTDTQYF
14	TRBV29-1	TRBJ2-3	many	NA	TGCAGCGTTCACCGGACAGAACCCACAGATACGCAGTATTTT	CSVHRTEPTDTQYF
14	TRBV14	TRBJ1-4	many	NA	TGTGCCAGCAGCCAGCCCGCGGGGAATGAAAAACTGTTTTTT	CASSQPAGNEKLFF
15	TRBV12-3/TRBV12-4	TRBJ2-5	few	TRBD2	TGTGCCAGCAGTTTAACGTGGCGGGGGGCAGAGACCCAGTACTTC	CASSLTWRGAETQYF
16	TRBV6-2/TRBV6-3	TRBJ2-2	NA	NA	TGTGCTGCAGGGCAGAAACTGTACCAAAACACCGGGGAGCTGTTTTTT	CAAGQKLYQNTGELFF
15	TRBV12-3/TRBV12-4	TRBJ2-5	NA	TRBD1	TGTGCCAGCAGTCTCCGACAGGGAATAACGGAGACCCAGTACTTC	CASSLRQGITETQYF
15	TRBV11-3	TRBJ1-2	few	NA	TGTGCCAGCAGCTCCGTTAAGGCCCAAAGATATGGCTACACCTTC	CASSSVKAQRYGYTF
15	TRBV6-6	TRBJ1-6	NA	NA	TGTGCCAGCAGTTCCCGACAGGCTCATAATTCACCCCTCCACTTT	CASSSRQAHNSPLHF
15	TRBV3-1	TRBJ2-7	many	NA	TGTGCCAGCAGCCAAGCTGCCGGGAAGTCCTACGAGCAGTACTTC	CASSQAAGKSYEQYF